These T cell receptor beta chains were read from a single sample in a study of blood T cell repertoires in COVID-19. Assay: immunoSEQ multiplex PCR; the TCRdb copy retains only in-frame clones and omits some. The sample records hundreds of thousands of clones, around 86% being singletons. Sequencing was done on a sample of PBMCs or T cells enriched from blood (not recorded which). These receptors all stem from a man aged 35 to 55 who had recovered from COVID-19. The conserved cysteine and the conserved F or W are not part of the CDR3 here. A D gene is named only where the DNA matches it firmly.

j_call d_call v_call cdr3_aa
TRBJ2-7 TRBD2 TRBV7-2 ASSPGLENYEQY
TRBJ2-7 - TRBV19 ASNRRGLSYEQY
TRBJ2-5 - TRBV4-1 ASSPRDSPETQY
TRBJ2-7 - TRBV28 ASTSGFRSYEQY
TRBJ2-7 - TRBV6-5 ASSYRTNPYEQY
TRBJ2-3 - TRBV7-3 ASSPSIGGADTQY
TRBJ1-2 TRBD1 TRBV19 ASRLDRGYGYT
TRBJ2-1 TRBD1 TRBV24-1 ATSDSGQDNNEQF
TRBJ1-1 TRBD1 TRBV6-2/TRBV6-3 ASSYLGDRVGTEAF
TRBJ2-7 TRBD2 TRBV5-4 ASSPGGAGAYEQY
TRBJ1-5 TRBD1 TRBV28 ASRPIDRGDQPQH
TRBJ1-2 - TRBV7-9 ASSPRGGTRPYGYT
TRBJ2-1 TRBD2 TRBV5-4 ASRTSGGLYNEQF
TRBJ2-1 TRBD1 TRBV20-1 SYWDREQF
TRBJ1-2 - TRBV2 ASSEVHASGGYT
TRBJ1-6 TRBD1 TRBV27 ASSFRDRTSYNSPLH
TRBJ2-7 - TRBV6-2/TRBV6-3 ASSKAGWVEQY
TRBJ2-1 TRBD2 TRBV19 ATSPIGGGVDNEQF
TRBJ1-1 TRBD1 TRBV10-3 AISPGTGLNTEAF
TRBJ2-7 - TRBV29-1 SVEGGDRYEQY
TRBJ1-1 - TRBV27 ASSPTGGYTEAF
TRBJ1-1 TRBD1 TRBV6-1 ASSETGATEAF
TRBJ1-2 - TRBV2 ASTPGQPTNYGYT
TRBJ1-4 - TRBV6-4 AKSFRVGSEKLF
TRBJ2-2 - TRBV11-2 AASLERVNTGELF
TRBJ1-4 - TRBV13 ASSWRGTNEKLF
TRBJ2-1 TRBD2 TRBV19 ASSTGLAGIHNEQF
TRBJ1-2 - TRBV11-2 ASSLDPGQNYGYT
TRBJ1-3 - TRBV11-2 ASSLETSTIY
TRBJ2-6 - TRBV4-1 ASSQDLGAGANVLT
TRBJ2-2 TRBD2 TRBV4-1 ASSQGLAGDTGELF
TRBJ1-4 TRBD1 TRBV30 AWSLSRQGGEKLF
TRBJ2-7 TRBD1 TRBV29-1 SVEKDRDHEQY
TRBJ2-5 TRBD2 TRBV6-5 ASSYAGGVETQY
TRBJ1-4 - TRBV7-5 VRSLRTGYNEKLF
TRBJ2-7 - TRBV20-1 SAGLNYEQY
TRBJ2-7 TRBD1 TRBV9 ASSGPGTGDYEQY
TRBJ1-6 - TRBV5-4 ASSLVANSPLH
TRBJ2-1 - TRBV4-1 ASSPFGQSSSYNEQF
TRBJ1-3 - TRBV28 ASLGAISGNTIY
TRBJ2-3 - TRBV10-3 AISESRQLTDTQY
TRBJ2-1 TRBD2 TRBV28 ASSPLADGEQF
TRBJ2-1 TRBD1 TRBV19 ASKTGGLVNEQF
TRBJ2-3 TRBD2 TRBV9 ASSVEAGDPGDTQY
TRBJ1-6 TRBD1 TRBV7-9 ASSFNRGQSPLH
TRBJ2-1 - TRBV30 AWSGAGNEQF
TRBJ2-7 - TRBV12-3/TRBV12-4 ASSRGPYEQY
TRBJ2-5 - TRBV9 ASSAGTGRQETQY
TRBJ2-7 - TRBV18 ASSPPSQLSYEQY
TRBJ1-1 - TRBV24-1 ATSDFDQGNTEAF
TRBJ1-1 TRBD1 TRBV24-1 ATGTATNTEAF
TRBJ2-5 - TRBV6-2/TRBV6-3 ASSYWDSWNQETQY
TRBJ2-4 - TRBV11-2 ASSNIQTGINIQY
TRBJ1-6 - TRBV6-5 ASRPAGANSPLH
TRBJ2-5 - TRBV27 ASSHIRGRETQY